This entry lists 29 T cell receptor beta chains sequenced from one sample in a study of blood T cell repertoires in COVID-19. Using immunoSEQ multiplex PCR, the repertoire was profiled, and TCRdb retains in-frame clones only, with some absent. The sample lists some 230,000 clones; about 88% were seen once. Material for sequencing was peripheral blood. The receptors shown here come from a woman in her forties or fifties with COVID-19, enrolled during active disease.

The table lists this clone with many counts. The CDR3 loop reads CASRDIQGSYGYTF. CDR3 in DNA: TGTGCCAGCAGGGACATACAGGGATCCTATGGCTACACCTTC. The chain links TRBV28 to TRBJ1-2; D is perhaps TRBD1 (6 bases). Trimming took 6 bases from V and 4 from J, leaving 15 bases between them. This CDR3 is built from 14 residues. Looked up from germline, CDR1 is MDHEN and CDR2 is SYDVKM.

Remarks on this clone: Within the sample, other DNA sequences also encode this same CDR3. The chain couples TRBV7-9 to TRBJ2-2; no firm D call. Per germline, CDR1 SEHNR and CDR2 FQNEAQ (reference sequence). The CDR3 sequence is 11 residues long. The germline V and J ends were trimmed by 5 bases and 6 bases, with 4 bases remaining between them. The CDR3 reads CASSPPGELFF. In DNA, the CDR3 is TGTGCCAGCAGCCCTCCCGGGGAGCTGTTTTTT.

This clone turned up a few times. The chain couples TRBV5-1 to TRBJ1-1; 9 positions match TRBD1. Looked up from germline, CDR1 is SGHRS and CDR2 is YFSETQ. This CDR3 is built from 15 residues. Germline trimming cut 3 bases from V and 4 bases from J; bases unmatched to any gene: 7. CDR3 loop: CASSSRGQGGTEAFF. The CDR3 DNA is TGCGCCAGCAGCTCCCGGGGACAGGGCGGCACTGAAGCTTTCTTT.

This clone was picked up a small number of times. The chain is built from TRBV19 and TRBJ1-2, with TRBD1 identical over 10 bases. V was pared by 5 bases and J by 8 bases, with 11 bases of the junction left unmatched. This CDR3 contains 15 residues. CDR1 and CDR2 (germline): LNHDA, SQIVND (reference sequence). CDR3 sequence: CASSGSGQGHRGYTF. The CDR3 DNA reads as TGTGCCAGTAGTGGATCGGGACAGGGGCATAGAGGCTACACCTTC.

This chain uses TRBV23-1 with TRBJ2-7; 9 bases agree with TRBD1. TRBV23-1 is known as an ORF, though its function is uncertain. The trim removed 0 bases at V and 2 bases at J, leaving 5 bases unmatched. The CDR3 is made up of 16 amino acids. The CDR3 sequence: CASSQSTDRGTYEQYF. For the CDR3, the DNA is TGCGCCAGCAGTCAATCTACGGACAGGGGCACCTACGAGCAGTACTTC.

V is TRBV19 and J is TRBJ1-4; 12 positions match TRBD1. Germline loops: CDR1 LNHDA, CDR2 SQIVND (reference sequence). The CDR3 runs to 16 residues. The junction had 5 bases not matched to a gene; V was cut back by 7 bases and J by 2 bases. The CDR3 bases are TGTGCCAGTATAGGGGACAGGGGGCCTACTAATGAAAAACTGTTTTTT. It specifies CASIGDRGPTNEKLFF.

The chain carries TRBV7-8 and TRBJ1-2, with TRBD1 matching 9 bases. The germline gives CDR1 SGHVS, CDR2 FQNEAQ. CDR3 size: 16 residues. The V segment lost 3 bases and the J segment 8 bases; nucleotides outside the gene matches: 13. The DNA for the CDR3 is TGTGCCAGCAGCTTCTCTTATAACAGGGGGCGAGAAGGCTACACCTTC. Its translation: CASSFSYNRGREGYTF.

This rearrangement joins TRBV6-1 to TRBJ1-5; D might be TRBD1 (5 bases). This CDR3 has 14 residues. Per germline, CDR1 MNHNS and CDR2 SASEGT. V was cut by 2 bases and J by 6 bases, with 11 bases left in between. In DNA form, the CDR3 reads TGTGCCAGCAGTGAATCAGGGTGGGGTCAGCCCCAGCATTTT. Its translation is CASSESGWGQPQHF.

The chain carries TRBV14 and TRBJ2-7, with 11 bases that match TRBD1. CDR3 length equals 15 residues. V shed 4 bases, J shed 3 bases, and the junction held 5 bases outside the gene matches. CDR1 SGHDN and CDR2 FVKESK come from the germline V gene. Here the CDR3 reads CASSPGQGAIYEQYF. CDR3 in DNA: TGTGCCAGCAGCCCCGGACAGGGGGCGATCTACGAGCAGTACTTC.

V usage is TRBV18 and J usage is TRBJ2-1; TRBD1 aligns across 8 bases. The CDR3 is 15 amino acids. V was clipped by 1 base and J by 8 bases; unmatched bases: 7. Germline CDR1 and CDR2: KGHSH and LQKENI. CDR3 amino acids: CASSPRIGQGYEQFF. CDR3 coding DNA: TGTGCCAGCTCACCACGGATTGGACAGGGCTATGAGCAGTTCTTC.

The genes are TRBV19 and TRBJ1-2, with TRBD1 matching 7 bases. The trim removed 3 bases at V and 6 bases at J, leaving 4 bases unmatched. The CDR3 runs 13 residues. Germline CDR1 is LNHDA and CDR2 is SQIVND (reference sequence). As DNA, the CDR3 is TGTGCCAGTAGTATCGACAGGGCCAATGGCTACACCTTC. This gives the protein CASSIDRANGYTF.

The chain recombines TRBV4-1 with TRBJ1-2, with 7 bases aligning to TRBD1. Per germline, CDR1 MGHRA and CDR2 YSYEKL. V lost 1 base and J lost 7; bases outside the gene matches: 9. The CDR3 extends over 15 amino acids. CDR3 nucleotide sequence: TGCGCCAGCAGCCAAGGCCAGGGGGACGGGGGTGGCTACACCTTC. Protein: CASSQGQGDGGGYTF.

J is TRBJ2-7 and V is TRBV30; no clear D gene. CDR3 length: 13 amino acids. Germline assignment: CDR1 GTSNPN and CDR2 SVGIG (reference sequence). The ends were cut back, 0 bases at V and 7 bases at J, with 13 bases in the middle. CDR3 amino acids: CAWSVNSNGEQYV. The CDR3 region has the DNA TGTGCCTGGAGTGTAAACAGCAACGGTGAGCAGTACGTC.

V usage is TRBV10-2 and J usage is TRBJ1-4; D is undetermined. In germline, CDR1 is WSHSY, CDR2 SAAADI. CDR3 length: 15 residues. Trimming shortened V by 2 bases and J by 8 bases, and 15 bases separated the two germline ends. The CDR3 reads CASSEGLLASEKLFF. The CDR3 DNA is TGCGCCAGCAGTGAGGGGCTGCTGGCTTCAGAAAAACTGTTTTTT.

The chain joins TRBV5-1 to TRBJ2-4, with 9 bases lining up with TRBD1. CDR3 length: 13 residues. CDR1 and CDR2 from the germline V gene are SGHRS and YFSETQ. J was trimmed by 9 bases and V by 3 bases; bases with no gene match: 4. DNA for the CDR3: TGCGCCAGCAGCTACGGACAGGGGAGCATTCAGTACTTC. Residues: CASSYGQGSIQYF.

The chain has TRBV9 and TRBJ1-3; tentative D call: TRBD1 (5 bases). V was cut by 0 bases and J by 0 bases, with 7 bases left in between. Germline CDR1 reads SGDLS; CDR2 reads YYNGEE. The CDR3 is made up of 15 amino acids. The CDR3 region has the DNA TGTGCCAGCAGCGTAGACAGGAACTCTGGAAACACCATATATTTT. Encoded protein: CASSVDRNSGNTIYF.

The CDR3 sequence is CASSQRLNTEAFF. For the CDR3, the DNA is TGTGCCAGCAGCCAAAGACTTAACACTGAAGCTTTCTTT. V is TRBV11-2 and J is TRBJ1-1; no definite D call. The germline gives CDR1 SGHAT, CDR2 FQNNGV. The germline V and J ends were trimmed by 5 bases and 2 bases, with 9 bases remaining between them. CDR3 size: 13 residues.

The genes are TRBV4-1 and TRBJ1-6; 7 nucleotides line up with TRBD1. CDR3 length equals 15 residues. The J segment lost 8 bases and the V segment lost 3 bases, leaving 7 bases of the junction unmatched. CDR1 MGHRA and CDR2 YSYEKL come from the germline V gene. DNA for the CDR3: TGCGCCAGCAGCCACCAACAGGGGAAGGATTCACCCCTCCACTTT. Translated: CASSHQQGKDSPLHF.

The gene calls are TRBV4-1 and TRBJ2-3; 10 bases agree with TRBD1. The CDR3 contains 16 residues. The germline V gene has CDR1 MGHRA and CDR2 YSYEKL. V dropped 3 bases and J dropped 0; count of bases not matched to a gene: 3. CDR3 coding DNA: TGCGCCAGCAGCCAGGGGACAGGGGTTAGCACAGATACGCAGTATTTT. It translates to CASSQGTGVSTDTQYF.

The chain recombines TRBV6-5 with TRBJ2-3, with D tentatively TRBD1 (5 bases). Trimming removed 6 bases at V and 2 bases at J, with 12 bases between. Germline CDR1 MNHEY, CDR2 SVGAGI. The CDR3 has 14 amino acids. CDR3 in DNA: TGTGCCAGCAGAAGGCAGGGAATCACAGATACGCAGTATTTT. Translation gives CASRRQGITDTQYF.

This chain uses TRBV6-5 with TRBJ1-6; 8 bases are a match to TRBD1. The V segment lost 7 bases and the J segment 10 bases; nucleotides outside the gene matches: 9. From germline, CDR1 is MNHEY and CDR2 SVGAGI. The CDR3 totals 14 residues. CDR3 in DNA: TGTGCCAGCATTTTCGGACAGGGTCAATCACCCCTCCACTTT. Its translation: CASIFGQGQSPLHF.

This clone was detected a few times. The CDR3 coding sequence is TGTGCCAGCAGCAAAAAAGGGGGCTCCGAGCAGTACGTC. Its protein product is CASSKKGGSEQYV. The chain uses TRBV11-2 and TRBJ2-7; 7 bases map to TRBD1. This CDR3 has 13 amino acids. The germline gives CDR1 SGHAT, CDR2 FQNNGV. J lost 6 bases, V lost 5 bases, and 7 bases had no gene match.

The genes are TRBV5-1 and TRBJ2-5; tentative D call: TRBD1 (6 bases). The germline CDR1 and CDR2 sequences are SGHRS and YFSETQ. The CDR3 has 15 residues. Trimming pared 0 bases from V and 5 bases from J, leaving 14 bases between. This CDR3 reads CASSLGLGAGETQYF. The CDR3 DNA reads as TGCGCCAGCAGCTTGGGTCTGGGGGCAGGGGAGACCCAGTACTTC.

The V and J genes are TRBV2 and TRBJ2-2; no reliable D call. Germline CDR1 and CDR2: SNHLY and FYNNEI. V lost 2 bases and J 2 bases, leaving 24 bases between the germline ends. This CDR3 has 20 amino acids. CDR3 region: CASSELGAGPRSRNTGELFF. CDR3 coding DNA: TGTGCCAGCAGTGAACTGGGCGCTGGGCCCCGCTCCCGAAACACCGGGGAGCTGTTTTTT.

The rearrangement links TRBV20-1 to TRBJ1-2, with 11 nucleotides matching TRBD1. The V gene's germline CDR1 is DFQATT and CDR2 SNEGSKA (reference sequence). The CDR3 is made up of 14 amino acids. With 3 bases clipped from V and 8 bases from J, the junction kept 8 bases outside the gene matches. CDR3 sequence: CSASDRTGGQGYTF. The CDR3 DNA follows: TGCAGTGCTAGTGATCGGACAGGGGGCCAAGGCTACACCTTC.

V and J are TRBV6-1 and TRBJ2-4; D is possibly TRBD2 (7 bases). Trimming took 2 bases from V and 2 from J, leaving 13 bases between them. CDR1 is MNHNS, CDR2 SASEGT, per germline. This CDR3 spans 16 amino acids. CDR3 region: CASSEPRGGTKNIQYF. The CDR3 DNA sequence: TGTGCCAGCAGTGAACCAAGGGGGGGAACCAAAAACATTCAGTACTTC.

The rearrangement links TRBV13 to TRBJ1-3, with TRBD1 as a possible D gene (6 bases). In germline, CDR1 is PRHDT, CDR2 FYEKMQ (reference sequence). Trimming left V 3 bases short and J 3 bases short, with 15 bases between. The CDR3 runs 16 residues. The CDR3 spells CASSLSTGVGGNTIYF. The CDR3 nucleotides read TGTGCCAGCAGCTTGTCGACAGGAGTAGGTGGAAACACCATATATTTT.

The chain has TRBV19 and TRBJ1-1; 8 bases are shared with TRBD1. Germline V gene lookup returns CDR1 LNHDA and CDR2 SQIVND (reference sequence). The V and J ends lost 4 bases and 0 bases, in that order; junction bases with no gene match: 4. The length of the CDR3 is 15 residues. CDR3 residues: CASSRRTGMNTEAFF. DNA of the CDR3: TGTGCCAGTAGTAGACGGACAGGGATGAACACTGAAGCTTTCTTT.

In its sample, this clone was seen a few times. The rearrangement links TRBV5-1 to TRBJ2-5, with 8 positions matching TRBD1. The CDR3 totals 14 residues. Trimming took 4 bases from V and 5 from J; bases not matched to a gene: 7. Germline V gene sequence: CDR1 SGHRS, CDR2 YFSETQ. CDR3 sequence reads: CASSPQGAWETQYF. The CDR3 DNA reads TGCGCCAGCAGCCCCCAGGGGGCGTGGGAGACCCAGTACTTC.